The next 17 T cell receptor beta chains were all read from a single sample in a study of T cell changes during pregnancy in multiple sclerosis. Here immunoSEQ multiplex PCR was the method, and the copy in TCRdb shows in-frame clones only, minus some. The data contain around 110,000 clones, about 90% of them seen just once; the ten biggest clones take up around 0.8%. The material was peripheral blood, obtained in the third trimester of pregnancy. The receptors come from a female donor in good health, enrolled as a control in a pregnancy study.

This clone occurred once. CDR3 bases: TGTGCCAGCAGCGTTGACAGGGCTACCTCTGGAAACACCATATATTTT. It translates to CASSVDRATSGNTIYF. The chain carries TRBV5-4 and TRBJ1-3; 7 positions agree with TRBD1. With 4 bases clipped from V and 0 bases from J, the junction kept 7 bases outside the gene matches. This CDR3 has 16 residues. Germline CDR1 and CDR2: SGHNT and YYREEE (reference sequence).

The rearrangement joins TRBV9 to TRBJ2-1; 9 bases map to TRBD1. CDR3 length: 17 residues. Germline V gene lookup returns CDR1 SGDLS and CDR2 YYNGEE. The ends lost 2 bases at V and 0 bases at J; junction bases unmatched: 6. CDR3 DNA sequence: TGTGCCAGCAGCGTCACAGGGGGCGCGGGCTCCTACAATGAGCAGTTCTTC. Protein: CASSVTGGAGSYNEQFF.

In this sample, this clone turned up once. This chain uses TRBV6-6 with TRBJ2-1, with 7 bases that match TRBD2. This CDR3 comprises 16 residues. The trim removed 0 bases at V and 4 bases at J, leaving 6 bases unmatched. The V gene's germline CDR1 is MNHNY and CDR2 SVGAGI (reference sequence). CDR3 sequence (DNA): TGTGCCAGCAGTTACTCGATTCGGGGGGATTACAATGAGCAGTTCTTC. Translated: CASSYSIRGDYNEQFF.

This chain uses TRBV4-1 with TRBJ2-1; 11 nucleotides match TRBD1. The germline CDR1 and CDR2 sequences are MGHRA and YSYEKL. With V trimmed by 4 bases and J by 10 bases, 6 bases remained unmatched. The CDR3 loop spans 14 amino acids. The CDR3 protein is CASSPRGQGDEQFF. CDR3 sequence (DNA): TGCGCCAGCAGCCCGAGGGGACAGGGGGACGAGCAGTTCTTC.

The sample holds one count of this clone. V usage is TRBV4-1 and J usage is TRBJ2-3, with D maybe TRBD1 (6 bases). CDR3 length equals 16 residues. Germline lookup yields CDR1 MGHRA and CDR2 YSYEKL. Trimming took off 6 bases at V and 2 bases at J, with 18 bases between the two ends. This CDR3 is CASRRGTLGHTDTQYF. The CDR3 nucleotides read TGCGCCAGCAGGCGAGGGACACTGGGTCACACAGATACGCAGTATTTT.

V gene TRBV7-2 combines with J gene TRBJ1-1, with 12 bases matching TRBD1. The CDR3 has 14 residues. V trimming: 3 bases; J trimming: 6 bases; junction bases outside the gene matches: 2. The V gene's germline CDR1 is SGHTA and CDR2 FQGNSA. This CDR3 is CASSFGTGGSEAFF. The DNA of the CDR3 is TGTGCCAGCAGCTTCGGGACAGGGGGCTCTGAAGCTTTCTTT.

The chain has TRBV7-8 and TRBJ2-2; D call uncertain. The germline V gene encodes CDR1 SGHVS and CDR2 FQNEAQ. The CDR3 is 12 residues long. V was shortened by 3 bases and J by 6 bases, with 5 bases between the two germline ends. CDR3 nucleotide sequence: TGTGCCAGCAGCTTTAGTTCCGGGGAGCTGTTTTTT. Translation: CASSFSSGELFF.

This chain's CDR3 is CASSLGNRGNYGYTF. The CDR3 coding sequence is TGTGCCAGCAGCTTAGGGAACAGGGGTAACTATGGCTACACCTTC. This chain uses TRBV7-9 with TRBJ1-2, with TRBD1 matching 7 bases. CDR1 SEHNR and CDR2 FQNEAQ come from the germline V gene (reference sequence). The CDR3 totals 15 residues. The trim removed 1 base at V and 1 base at J, leaving 3 bases unmatched.

The rearrangement uses TRBV5-6 and TRBJ2-7; tentatively, D is TRBD1 (5 bases). Between the trimmed V and J ends, which lost 1 base and 6 bases, there was a span of 17 bases. Per the germline V gene, CDR1 is SGHDT and CDR2 is YYEEEE. The CDR3 is made up of 15 amino acids. CDR3 region: CASSLFGSSRGEQYF. CDR3 sequence (DNA): TGTGCCAGCAGCTTGTTTGGATCGTCAAGGGGCGAGCAGTACTTC. Complete variable domain (other parts from reference TRBV5-6 and TRBJ2-7): DAGVTQSPTHLIKTRGQQVTLRCSPKSGHDTVSWYQQALGQGPQFIFQYYEEEERQRGNFPDRFSGHQFPNYSSELNVNALLLGDSALYLCASSLFGSSRGEQYFGPGTRLTVT.

The chain uses TRBV11-3 and TRBJ2-1; possibly TRBD2 for D (6 bases). V was cut by 2 bases and J by 4 bases, with 18 bases left in between. The CDR3 runs 17 residues. Germline V gives CDR1 SGHNT, CDR2 YENEEA. This CDR3 reads CASSLNLAAGRYNEQFF. The CDR3 DNA sequence: TGTGCCAGCAGCTTAAATTTGGCCGCGGGGAGGTACAATGAGCAGTTCTTC.

J is TRBJ2-1 and V is TRBV6-1; D is ambiguous. The germline CDR1 and CDR2 sequences are MNHNS and SASEGT. The V end lost 6 bases, the J end lost 0 bases, and 6 bases lay between the germline ends. The CDR3 is 13 residues long. DNA of the CDR3: TGTGCCAGCAGGCGGAGCTCCTACAATGAGCAGTTCTTC. Translated: CASRRSSYNEQFF.

The J gene is TRBJ2-5, the V gene TRBV4-3; tentative D call: TRBD1 (6 bases). The germline gives CDR1 LGHNA, CDR2 YSLEER. There are 15 residues in the CDR3. The V end lost 0 bases, the J end lost 7 bases, and 15 bases lay between the germline ends. This CDR3 is CASSQDRQAGRTQYF. CDR3 sequence (DNA): TGCGCCAGCAGCCAAGATAGACAGGCTGGGAGGACCCAGTACTTC.

The chain is built from TRBV5-1 and TRBJ1-1; D perhaps matches TRBD1 (6 bases). The CDR3 runs 15 residues. Germline CDR1 and CDR2: SGHRS and YFSETQ. V was trimmed by 4 bases and J by 7 bases, leaving 20 bases between them. The CDR3 reads CASSVLQGEGGEAFF. The CDR3 DNA sequence: TGCGCCAGCAGCGTACTACAGGGCGAAGGTGGTGAAGCTTTCTTT. Full variable domain (remainder filled in from reference TRBV5-1 and TRBJ1-1): KAGVTQTPRYLIKTRGQQVTLSCSPISGHRSVSWYQQTPGQGLQFLFEYFSETQRNKGNFPGRFSGRQFSNSRSEMNVSTLELGDSALYLCASSVLQGEGGEAFFGQGTRLTVV.

V usage is TRBV7-2 and J usage is TRBJ2-3; D gene uncertain. The CDR3 extends over 14 amino acids. V was pared by 3 bases and J by 0 bases, with 7 bases between. CDR1 is SGHTA, CDR2 FQGNSA, per germline. The CDR3 coding sequence is TGTGCCAGCAGCTTTGCCCAGAGCACAGATACGCAGTATTTT. Residues: CASSFAQSTDTQYF.

V gene TRBV5-6 combines with J gene TRBJ2-5, with TRBD2 as a possible D gene (6 bases). The CDR3 contains 14 residues. CDR1 is SGHDT and CDR2 is YYEEEE in the germline V gene. V lost 3 bases and J lost 3, with 12 bases in between. The CDR3 is CASSYGTPEETQYF. Written as DNA, the CDR3 is TGTGCCAGCAGCTACGGGACTCCCGAAGAGACCCAGTACTTC.

V is TRBV27 and J is TRBJ2-3; no firm D call. Trimming cost V 0 bases and J 3 bases, with 7 bases left between them. The CDR3 is 14 amino acids. Germline V CDR1 and CDR2: MNHEY, SMNVEV (reference sequence). CDR3 sequence (DNA): TGTGCCAGCAGTTTATCTCAGGCTACAGATACGCAGTATTTT. This codes for CASSLSQATDTQYF.

V and J are TRBV19 and TRBJ1-2, with TRBD1 as a possible D gene (5 bases). Germline V gene lookup returns CDR1 LNHDA and CDR2 SQIVND (reference sequence). The CDR3 is made up of 15 amino acids. Trimming removed 1 base from V and 6 bases from J, with 15 bases in between. CDR3 nucleotides: TGTGCCAGTAGTATAGGATTCAGGGATCCGAATGGCTACACCTTC. This sequence encodes CASSIGFRDPNGYTF.